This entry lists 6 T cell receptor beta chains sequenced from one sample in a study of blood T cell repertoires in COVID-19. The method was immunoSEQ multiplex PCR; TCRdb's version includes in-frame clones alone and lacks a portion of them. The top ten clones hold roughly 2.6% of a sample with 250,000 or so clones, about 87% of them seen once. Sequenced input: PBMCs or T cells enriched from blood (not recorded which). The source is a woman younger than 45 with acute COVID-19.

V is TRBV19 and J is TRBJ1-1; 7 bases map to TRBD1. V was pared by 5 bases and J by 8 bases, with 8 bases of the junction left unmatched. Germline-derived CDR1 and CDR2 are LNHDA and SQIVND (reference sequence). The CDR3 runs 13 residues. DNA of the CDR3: TGTGCCAGTAGTGCCGACAGGGAGAGGGAAGCTTTCTTT. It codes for CASSADREREAFF.

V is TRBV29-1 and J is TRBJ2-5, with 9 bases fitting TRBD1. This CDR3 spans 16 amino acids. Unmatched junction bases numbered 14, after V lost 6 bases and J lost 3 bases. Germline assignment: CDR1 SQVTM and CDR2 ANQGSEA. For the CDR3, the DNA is TGCAGCGTCCGCCCTCATGCCGGGACAGGGAAAGAGACCCAGTACTTC. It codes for CSVRPHAGTGKETQYF.

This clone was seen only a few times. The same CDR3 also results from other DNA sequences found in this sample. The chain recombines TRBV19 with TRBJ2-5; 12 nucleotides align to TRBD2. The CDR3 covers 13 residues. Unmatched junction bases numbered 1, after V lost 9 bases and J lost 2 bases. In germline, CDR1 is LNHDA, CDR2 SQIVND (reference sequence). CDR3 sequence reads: CASGLAGQETQYF. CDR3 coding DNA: TGTGCCAGCGGACTAGCGGGGCAAGAGACCCAGTACTTC. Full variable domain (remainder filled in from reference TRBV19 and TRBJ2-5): DGGITQSPKYLFRKEGQNVTLSCEQNLNHDAMYWYRQDPGQGLRLIYYSQIVNDFQKGDIAEGYSVSREKKESFPLTVTSAQKNPTAFYLCASGLAGQETQYFGPGTRLLVL.

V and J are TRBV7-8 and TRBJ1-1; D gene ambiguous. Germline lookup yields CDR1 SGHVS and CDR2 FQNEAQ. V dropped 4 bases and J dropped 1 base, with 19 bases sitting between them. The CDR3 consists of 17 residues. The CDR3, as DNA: TGTGCCAGCAGCTACAAAACCATTCGGACTGGGAACACTGAAGCTTTCTTT. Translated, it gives CASSYKTIRTGNTEAFF.

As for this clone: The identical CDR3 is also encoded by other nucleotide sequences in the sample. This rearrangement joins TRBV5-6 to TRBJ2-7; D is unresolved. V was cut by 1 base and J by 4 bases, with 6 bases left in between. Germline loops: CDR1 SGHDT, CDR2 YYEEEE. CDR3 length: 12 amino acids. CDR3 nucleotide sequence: TGTGCCAGCAGCTTGACAGCTTACGAGCAGTACTTC. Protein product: CASSLTAYEQYF. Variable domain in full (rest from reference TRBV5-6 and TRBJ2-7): DAGVTQSPTHLIKTRGQQVTLRCSPKSGHDTVSWYQQALGQGPQFIFQYYEEEERQRGNFPDRFSGHQFPNYSSELNVNALLLGDSALYLCASSLTAYEQYFGPGTRLTVT.

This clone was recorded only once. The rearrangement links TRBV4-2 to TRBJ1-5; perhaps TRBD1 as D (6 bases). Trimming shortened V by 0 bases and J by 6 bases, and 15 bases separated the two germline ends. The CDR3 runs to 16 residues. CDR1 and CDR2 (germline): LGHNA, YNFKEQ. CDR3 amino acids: CASSQDTTGNVQPQHF. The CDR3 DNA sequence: TGTGCCAGCAGCCAAGACACAACAGGGAATGTTCAGCCCCAGCATTTT.